The entry that follows covers one T cell receptor (beta chain) sequence. The CDR3 totals 13 residues. The germline V gene encodes CDR1 KGHSH and CDR2 LQKENI. The data were obtained in a study of monozygotic twins with inflammatory bowel disease. TCRdb reprocessed the 5' RACE reads and reports one entry per CDR3 protein, with no DNA. Its table lists just over 300,000 distinct CDR3 sequences. The rearrangement links TRBV18 to TRBJ1-5. The sequenced sample was blood. The receptor's source is a human donor with ulcerative colitis or Crohn's disease, or a healthy co-twin of an affected twin (not recorded which). CDR3: CASSPEGNQPQHF. The full variable domain, with the rest looked up from reference TRBV18 and TRBJ1-5, is NAGVMQNPRHLVRRRGQEARLRCSPMKGHSHVYWYRQLPEEGLKFMVYLQKENIIDESGMPKERFSAEFPKEGPSILRIQQVVRGDSAAYFCASSPEGNQPQHFGDGTRLSIL.